These 9 T cell receptor beta chains came from one sample sequenced in a study of T cell changes during pregnancy in multiple sclerosis. Profiled with immunoSEQ multiplex PCR; TCRdb holds only in-frame clones, not every one. This table holds 40,000 to 50,000 clones, around 94% found once. The sequencing here drew on CD4+ T cells from peripheral blood mononuclear cells, taken in the third trimester of pregnancy. Source of these receptors: a female donor with multiple sclerosis, enrolled in a pregnancy study.

The V and J genes are TRBV5-6 and TRBJ1-2; a weak D match, TRBD1 (5 bases). This CDR3 is 11 amino acids long. V shed 1 base and J shed 9 bases, with 7 bases lying between them. CDR1 and CDR2 from the germline V gene are SGHDT and YYEEEE. CDR3 loop: CASSLRGSYTF. The CDR3 region has the DNA TGTGCCAGCAGCTTGAGGGGAAGCTACACCTTC.

This chain joins TRBV5-6 and TRBJ1-1; D is undetermined. Germline V CDR1 and CDR2: SGHDT, YYEEEE. The CDR3 has 13 amino acids. Trimming stripped 0 bases from V and 8 bases from J, with 11 bases between. CDR3 region: CASSLAVRAEAFF. The CDR3, as DNA: TGTGCCAGCAGCTTGGCGGTGAGGGCAGAAGCTTTCTTT.

This chain links TRBV7-9 with TRBJ2-2; no clear D gene. Deletions cut 5 bases from V and 2 bases from J, with 15 bases between. In germline, CDR1 is SEHNR, CDR2 FQNEAQ (reference sequence). This CDR3 is 16 amino acids long. The CDR3 is CASSPRGSVNTGELFF. The CDR3 DNA reads TGTGCCAGCAGCCCCCGAGGCAGCGTTAACACCGGGGAGCTGTTTTTT.

The rearrangement uses TRBV30 and TRBJ1-3, with D tentatively TRBD1 (5 bases). Germline V gene sequence: CDR1 GTSNPN, CDR2 SVGIG (reference sequence). The CDR3 contains 12 residues. Trimming removed 7 bases from V and 8 bases from J, with 15 bases in between. The CDR3 region has the DNA TGTGCCTCTCCCCTTCCGGGGGACACCATATATTTT. It translates to CASPLPGDTIYF.

J is TRBJ2-5 and V is TRBV5-1; 11 nucleotides align to TRBD2. Per germline, CDR1 SGHRS and CDR2 YFSETQ. The trim removed 0 bases at V and 2 bases at J, leaving 3 bases unmatched. The CDR3 has 16 amino acids. The CDR3 DNA follows: TGCGCCAGCAGCTTGGCAGGGACTAGCGGACAAGAGACCCAGTACTTC. This gives the protein CASSLAGTSGQETQYF.

The chain recombines TRBV18 with TRBJ1-4; TRBD1 is a possible D gene (5 bases). Trimming took 2 bases from V and 3 from J, leaving 10 bases between them. This CDR3 is built from 15 residues. Germline values: CDR1 KGHSH, CDR2 LQKENI. CDR3 residues: CASSPGAGSNEKLFF. The CDR3 nucleotides are TGTGCCAGCTCACCAGGGGCGGGATCTAATGAAAAACTGTTTTTT.

V and J are TRBV4-3 and TRBJ2-3; TRBD2 matches at 9 bases. The CDR3 length is 16 residues. The germline V gene has CDR1 LGHNA and CDR2 YSLEER. Trimming took 2 bases from V and 3 from J; bases not matched to a gene: 6. CDR3 region: CASSQLSGGRTDTQYF. The CDR3 DNA sequence: TGCGCCAGCAGCCAACTAAGCGGGGGGAGGACAGATACGCAGTATTTT.

V is TRBV28 and J is TRBJ1-2; no reliable D call. Germline assignment: CDR1 MDHEN and CDR2 SYDVKM. This CDR3 is built from 15 residues. With 2 bases removed from V and 5 bases from J, the gap between germline ends came to 15 bases. CDR3 loop: CASSLSVLGVYGYTF. The CDR3 DNA is TGTGCCAGCAGTTTAAGTGTGCTGGGAGTATATGGCTACACCTTC.

This clone is a singleton in its sample. V gene TRBV5-6 combines with J gene TRBJ2-5, with D maybe TRBD2 (5 bases). The CDR3 covers 15 residues. V was cut by 0 bases and J by 5 bases, with 14 bases left in between. From germline, CDR1 is SGHDT and CDR2 YYEEEE. The CDR3 here is CASSLAGRGGETQYF. CDR3 coding DNA: TGTGCCAGCAGCTTGGCCGGCCGGGGTGGGGAGACCCAGTACTTC.